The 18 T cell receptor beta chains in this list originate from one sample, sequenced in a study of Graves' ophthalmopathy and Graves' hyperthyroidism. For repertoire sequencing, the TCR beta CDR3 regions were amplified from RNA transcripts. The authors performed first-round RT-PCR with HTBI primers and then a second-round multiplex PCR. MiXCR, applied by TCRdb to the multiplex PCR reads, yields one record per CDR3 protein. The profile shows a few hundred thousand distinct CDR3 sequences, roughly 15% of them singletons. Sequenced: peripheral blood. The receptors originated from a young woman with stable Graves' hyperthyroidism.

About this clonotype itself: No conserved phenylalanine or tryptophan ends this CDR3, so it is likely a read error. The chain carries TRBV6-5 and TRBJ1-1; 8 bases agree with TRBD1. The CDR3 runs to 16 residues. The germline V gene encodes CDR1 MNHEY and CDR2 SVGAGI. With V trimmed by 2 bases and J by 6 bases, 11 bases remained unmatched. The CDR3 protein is CASSYGDRSRFPEAFV. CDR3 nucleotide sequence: TGTGCCAGCAGTTACGGGGACAGGAGCCGATTCCCTGAAGCTTTCGTT.

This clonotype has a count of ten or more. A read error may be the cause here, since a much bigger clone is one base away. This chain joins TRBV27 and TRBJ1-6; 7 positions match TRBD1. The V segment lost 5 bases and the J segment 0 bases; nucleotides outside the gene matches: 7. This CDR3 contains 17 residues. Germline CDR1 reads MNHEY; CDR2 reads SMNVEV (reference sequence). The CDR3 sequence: CASSIGRDSSYNSPLHF. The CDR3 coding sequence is TGTGCCAGCAGTATCGGACGGGACAGCTCCTATAATTCACCCCTCCACTTT.

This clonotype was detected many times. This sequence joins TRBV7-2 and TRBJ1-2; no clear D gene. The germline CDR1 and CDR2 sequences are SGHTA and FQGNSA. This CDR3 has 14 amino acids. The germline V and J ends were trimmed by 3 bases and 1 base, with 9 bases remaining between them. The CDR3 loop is CASSLATNNYGYTF. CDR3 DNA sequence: TGTGCCAGCAGCTTGGCGACAAATAACTATGGCTACACCTTC.

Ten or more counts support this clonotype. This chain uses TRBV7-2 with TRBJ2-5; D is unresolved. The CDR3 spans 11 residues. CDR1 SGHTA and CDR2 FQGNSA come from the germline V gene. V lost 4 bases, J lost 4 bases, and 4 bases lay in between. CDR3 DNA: TGTGCCAGCAGCTCCCGAGAGACCCAGTACTTC. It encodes CASSSRETQYF.

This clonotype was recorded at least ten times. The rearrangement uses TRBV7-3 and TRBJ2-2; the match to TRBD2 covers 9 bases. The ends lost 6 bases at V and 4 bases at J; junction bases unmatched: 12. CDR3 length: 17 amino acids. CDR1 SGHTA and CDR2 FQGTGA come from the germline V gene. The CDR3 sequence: CASSLEGLAGRTGELFF. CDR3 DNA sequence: TGTGCCAGCAGTTTGGAAGGGCTAGCGGGGCGCACCGGGGAGCTGTTTTTT.

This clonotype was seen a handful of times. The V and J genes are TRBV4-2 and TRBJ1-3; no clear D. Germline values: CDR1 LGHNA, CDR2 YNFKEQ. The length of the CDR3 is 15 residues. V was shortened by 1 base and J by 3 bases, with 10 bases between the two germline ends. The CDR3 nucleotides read TGTGCCAGCAGCCAAGGCGGTGGAGGTGGAAACACCATATATTTT. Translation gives CASSQGGGGGNTIYF.

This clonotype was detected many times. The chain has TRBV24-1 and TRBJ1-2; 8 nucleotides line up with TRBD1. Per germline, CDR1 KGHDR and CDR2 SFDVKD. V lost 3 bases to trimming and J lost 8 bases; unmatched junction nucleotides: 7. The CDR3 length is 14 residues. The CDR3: CATSDRDRGRGYTF. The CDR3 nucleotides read TGTGCCACCAGTGATCGAGACAGGGGCCGAGGCTACACCTTC.

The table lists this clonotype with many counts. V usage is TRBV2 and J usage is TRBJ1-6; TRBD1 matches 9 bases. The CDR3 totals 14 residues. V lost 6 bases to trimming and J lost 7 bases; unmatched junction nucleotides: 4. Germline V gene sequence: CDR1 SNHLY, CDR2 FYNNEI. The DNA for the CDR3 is TGTGCCAGCAGCGTGACAGGGGGAAATTCACCCCTCCACTTT. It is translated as CASSVTGGNSPLHF. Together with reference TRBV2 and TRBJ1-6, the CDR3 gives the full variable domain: EPEVTQTPSHQVTQMGQEVILRCVPISNHLYFYWYRQILGQKVEFLVSFYNNEISEKSEIFDDQFSVERPDGSNFTLKIRSTKLEDSAMYFCASSVTGGNSPLHFGNGTRLTVT.

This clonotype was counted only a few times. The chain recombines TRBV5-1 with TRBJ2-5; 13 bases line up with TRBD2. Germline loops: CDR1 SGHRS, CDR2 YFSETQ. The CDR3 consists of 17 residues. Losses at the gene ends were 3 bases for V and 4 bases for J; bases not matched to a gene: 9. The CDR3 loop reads CASSWTSGGGGGETQYF. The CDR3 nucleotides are TGCGCCAGCAGCTGGACTAGCGGGGGAGGTGGTGGAGAGACCCAGTACTTC. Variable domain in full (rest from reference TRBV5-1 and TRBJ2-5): KAGVTQTPRYLIKTRGQQVTLSCSPISGHRSVSWYQQTPGQGLQFLFEYFSETQRNKGNFPGRFSGRQFSNSRSEMNVSTLELGDSALYLCASSWTSGGGGGETQYFGPGTRLLVL.

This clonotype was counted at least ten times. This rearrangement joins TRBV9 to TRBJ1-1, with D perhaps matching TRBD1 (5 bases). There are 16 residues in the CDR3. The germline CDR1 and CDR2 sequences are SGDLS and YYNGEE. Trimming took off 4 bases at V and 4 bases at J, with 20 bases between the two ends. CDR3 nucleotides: TGTGCCAGCAGCCCCGGGGGTGGGGAGTTCGGCACTGAAGCTTTCTTT. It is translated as CASSPGGGEFGTEAFF.

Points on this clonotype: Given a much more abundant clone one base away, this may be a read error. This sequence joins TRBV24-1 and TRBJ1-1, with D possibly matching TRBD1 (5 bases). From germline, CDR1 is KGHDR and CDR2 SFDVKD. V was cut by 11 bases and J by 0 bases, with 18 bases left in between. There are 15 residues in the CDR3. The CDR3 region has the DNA TGTGCCATCAAAAGGGCGCCGGGGGTGAACACTGAAGCTTTCTTT. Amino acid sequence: CAIKRAPGVNTEAFF.

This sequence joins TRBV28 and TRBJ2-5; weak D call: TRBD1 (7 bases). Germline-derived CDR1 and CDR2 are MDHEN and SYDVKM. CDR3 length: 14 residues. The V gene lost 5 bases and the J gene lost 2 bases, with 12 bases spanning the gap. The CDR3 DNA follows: TGTGCCAGCAGTAACGGGGGACAGCAAGAGACCCAGTACTTC. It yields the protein CASSNGGQQETQYF.

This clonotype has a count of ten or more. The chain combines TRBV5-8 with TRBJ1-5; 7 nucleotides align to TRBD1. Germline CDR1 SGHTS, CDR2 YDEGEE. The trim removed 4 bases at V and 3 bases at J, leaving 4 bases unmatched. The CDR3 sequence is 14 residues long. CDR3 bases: TGTGCCAGCAGCACGGGACAGATCAATCAGCCCCAGCATTTT. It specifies CASSTGQINQPQHF.

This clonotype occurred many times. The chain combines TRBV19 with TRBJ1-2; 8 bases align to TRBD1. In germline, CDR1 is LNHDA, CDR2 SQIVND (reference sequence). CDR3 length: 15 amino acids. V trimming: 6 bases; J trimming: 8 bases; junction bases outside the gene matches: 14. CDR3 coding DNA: TGTGCCAGTAGGGACAGGGTTAGGCCTCTTCGAGGCTACACCTTC. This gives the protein CASRDRVRPLRGYTF.

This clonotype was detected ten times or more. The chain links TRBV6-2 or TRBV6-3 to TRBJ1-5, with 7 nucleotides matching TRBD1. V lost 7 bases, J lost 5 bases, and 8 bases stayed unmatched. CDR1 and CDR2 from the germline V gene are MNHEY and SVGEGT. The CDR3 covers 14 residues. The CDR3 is CASMGQLVYQPQHF. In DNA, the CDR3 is TGTGCCAGCATGGGACAGCTTGTGTATCAGCCCCAGCATTTT.

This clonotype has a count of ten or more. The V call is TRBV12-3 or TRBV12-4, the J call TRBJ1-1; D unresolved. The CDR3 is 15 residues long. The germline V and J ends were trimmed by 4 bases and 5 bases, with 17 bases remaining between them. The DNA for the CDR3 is TGTGCCAGCAGTTCCCCCCCGTGGCCGCGGACTGAAGCTTTCTTT. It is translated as CASSSPPWPRTEAFF.

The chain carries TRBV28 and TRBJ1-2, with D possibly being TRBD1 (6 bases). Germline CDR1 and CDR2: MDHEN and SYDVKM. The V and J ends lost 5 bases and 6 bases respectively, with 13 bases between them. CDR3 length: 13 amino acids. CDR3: CASSLTQGNGYTF. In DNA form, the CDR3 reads TGTGCCAGCAGTCTCACCCAGGGGAATGGCTACACCTTC.

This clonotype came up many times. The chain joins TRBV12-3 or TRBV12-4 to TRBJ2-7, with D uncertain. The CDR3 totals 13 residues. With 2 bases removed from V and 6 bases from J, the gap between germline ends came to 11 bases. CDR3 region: CASSLLSVGEQYF. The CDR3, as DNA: TGTGCCAGCAGTTTATTATCAGTTGGCGAGCAGTACTTC.